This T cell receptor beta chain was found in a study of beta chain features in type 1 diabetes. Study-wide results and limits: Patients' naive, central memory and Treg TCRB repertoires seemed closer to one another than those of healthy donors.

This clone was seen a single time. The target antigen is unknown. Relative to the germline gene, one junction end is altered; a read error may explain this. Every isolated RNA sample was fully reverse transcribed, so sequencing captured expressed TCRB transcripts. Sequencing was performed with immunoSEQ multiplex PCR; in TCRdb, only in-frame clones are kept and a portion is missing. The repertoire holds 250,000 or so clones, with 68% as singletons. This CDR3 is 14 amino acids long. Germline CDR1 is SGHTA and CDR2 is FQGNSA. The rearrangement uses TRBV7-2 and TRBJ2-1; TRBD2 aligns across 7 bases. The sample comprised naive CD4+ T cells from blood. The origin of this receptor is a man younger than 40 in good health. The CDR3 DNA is TGTGCCAGCAACTTACTAGCGCTTTACAATGAGCAGTTCTTC. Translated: CASNLLALYNEQFF. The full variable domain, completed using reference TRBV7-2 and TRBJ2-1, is GAGVSQSPSNKVTEKGKDVELRCDPISGHTALYWYRQSLGQGLEFLIYFQGNSAPDKSGLPSDRFSAERTGGSVSTLTIQRTQQEDSAVYLCASNLLALYNEQFFGPGTRLTVL.